The 15 T cell receptor beta chains below all came from one sample that was sequenced in a study of OX40 agonist ivuxolimab in advanced cancers. Repertoires were generated with immunoSEQ multiplex PCR, while TCRdb's copy carries only in-frame clones and drops some. Of under 200,000 clones in the sample, around 94% are singletons; the top ten hold around 0.28%. The sequences come from CD4+ or CD8+ T cells sorted from blood, collected in a trial of the OX40 agonist ivuxolimab. The source is an adult with an advanced solid tumor such as melanoma, head and neck, liver or kidney cancer.

CDR3 residues: CSGGQGDTEAFF. The DNA of the CDR3 is TGCAGCGGGGGACAGGGGGACACTGAAGCTTTCTTT. This chain uses TRBV29-1 with TRBJ1-1, with TRBD1 identical over 11 bases. J was trimmed by 3 bases and V by 7 bases; bases with no gene match: 1. The CDR3 consists of 12 residues. Germline-derived CDR1 and CDR2 are SQVTM and ANQGSEA.

The V call is TRBV7-9, the J call TRBJ2-7, with D hard to call. The CDR3 loop spans 14 amino acids. Germline-derived CDR1 and CDR2 are SEHNR and FQNEAQ (reference sequence). Between the trimmed V and J ends, which lost 0 bases and 7 bases, there was a span of 13 bases. The CDR3: CASSLAFSVGEQYF. The CDR3 bases are TGTGCCAGCAGCTTAGCGTTTAGTGTAGGTGAGCAGTACTTC. Based on the CDR3 plus reference TRBV7-9 and TRBJ2-7, the full variable domain is DTGVSQNPRHKITKRGQNVTFRCDPISEHNRLYWYRQTLGQGPEFLTYFQNEAQLEKSRLLSDRFSAERPKGSFSTLEIQRTEQGDSAMYLCASSLAFSVGEQYFGPGTRLTVT.

The chain uses TRBV6-5 and TRBJ2-7, with 7 positions matching TRBD2. The CDR3 is made up of 14 amino acids. V dropped 2 bases and J dropped 7; count of bases not matched to a gene: 8. CDR1 and CDR2 (germline): MNHEY, SVGAGI. This CDR3 reads CASSYTAGREEQYF. CDR3 in DNA: TGTGCCAGCAGTTACACTGCAGGGAGGGAGGAGCAGTACTTC.

CDR3 residues: CASSPPGDRASGNTIYF. CDR3 nucleotide sequence: TGTGCCAGCTCACCTCCGGGGGACAGGGCCTCTGGAAACACCATATATTTT. The chain couples TRBV18 to TRBJ1-3; 9 bases align to TRBD1. J gave up 0 bases and V 3 bases, and 6 bases lay outside the gene matches. This CDR3 is 17 amino acids long. CDR1 and CDR2 (germline): KGHSH, LQKENI.

Points on this clone: Within the sample, other DNA sequences also encode this same CDR3. J is TRBJ1-4 and V is TRBV7-2; 8 bases align to TRBD1. CDR1 is SGHTA, CDR2 FQGNSA, per germline. Trimming at V came to 6 bases and at J to 3 bases, leaving 18 bases not matched to a gene. The CDR3 sequence is 19 residues long. CDR3 DNA sequence: TGTGCCAGCAGAGGCCCCCCCCCGGGACAGGAATTGGCTAATGAAAAACTGTTTTTT. It codes for CASRGPPPGQELANEKLFF.

V is TRBV7-3 and J is TRBJ2-1, with a tentative D call TRBD2 (5 bases). Germline V CDR1 and CDR2: SGHTA, FQGTGA. The CDR3 loop spans 13 amino acids. Deletions cut 5 bases from V and 1 base from J, with 6 bases between. The CDR3 spells CASSRGSYNEQFF. The CDR3, as DNA: TGTGCCAGCAGCCGGGGTTCCTACAATGAGCAGTTCTTC.

The chain is built from TRBV30 and TRBJ2-2, with D tentatively TRBD2 (5 bases). Trimming pared 4 bases from V and 6 bases from J, leaving 12 bases between. Germline V lookup: CDR1 GTSNPN, CDR2 SVGIG (reference sequence). This CDR3 comprises 13 residues. CDR3 in DNA: TGTGCCTGGATTAACTGGGGAGCCGGGGAGCTGTTTTTT. It encodes CAWINWGAGELFF.

The rearrangement links TRBV5-4 to TRBJ2-7; TRBD2 is a possible D gene (6 bases). This CDR3 comprises 14 residues. The V end was cut by 4 bases, the J end by 5 bases, with 16 bases between. CDR1 is SGHNT and CDR2 is YYREEE in the germline V gene (reference sequence). The CDR3 region is CASSLTGLRDEQYF. The CDR3 DNA reads TGTGCCAGCAGCCTGACGGGACTCCGGGACGAGCAGTACTTC.

The V gene is TRBV19, the J gene TRBJ1-5, with D unclear. This CDR3 has 12 amino acids. The germline V gene encodes CDR1 LNHDA and CDR2 SQIVND (reference sequence). V dropped 9 bases and J dropped 1 base, with 7 bases sitting between them. This CDR3 reads CASADSNQPQHF. Written as DNA, the CDR3 is TGTGCCAGCGCTGACAGCAATCAGCCCCAGCATTTT.

The chain joins TRBV18 to TRBJ1-5; 7 positions agree with TRBD1. The germline CDR1 and CDR2 sequences are KGHSH and LQKENI. The J segment lost 2 bases and the V segment lost 5 bases, leaving 6 bases of the junction unmatched. There are 15 residues in the CDR3. Written as DNA, the CDR3 is TGTGCCAGCTCAGCCACAGGGGACGGCAATCAGCCCCAGCATTTT. This sequence encodes CASSATGDGNQPQHF. Full variable domain (missing parts from reference TRBV18 and TRBJ1-5): NAGVMQNPRHLVRRRGQEARLRCSPMKGHSHVYWYRQLPEEGLKFMVYLQKENIIDESGMPKERFSAEFPKEGPSILRIQQVVRGDSAAYFCASSATGDGNQPQHFGDGTRLSIL.

The chain links TRBV7-9 to TRBJ2-7; TRBD2 matches at 8 bases. The CDR3 spans 15 residues. Germline-derived CDR1 and CDR2 are SEHNR and FQNEAQ (reference sequence). V trimming: 1 base; J trimming: 4 bases; junction bases outside the gene matches: 6. CDR3 in amino acids: CASSLVPSGGYEQYF. The CDR3 nucleotides are TGTGCCAGCAGCTTAGTTCCCAGCGGGGGTTACGAGCAGTACTTC.

V and J are TRBV18 and TRBJ1-2; TRBD1 aligns across 7 bases. The CDR3 contains 14 residues. The germline gives CDR1 KGHSH, CDR2 LQKENI. The J segment lost 6 bases and the V segment lost 6 bases, leaving 10 bases of the junction unmatched. CDR3 nucleotide sequence: TGTGCCAGCTCGTCCCGGGACAGAGTCGATGGCTACACCTTC. Translated: CASSSRDRVDGYTF.

This chain links TRBV2 with TRBJ2-5; TRBD2 aligns across 7 bases. In germline, CDR1 is SNHLY, CDR2 FYNNEI. The trim removed 2 bases at V and 4 bases at J, leaving 1 base unmatched. The CDR3 sequence is 13 residues long. The CDR3 DNA is TGTGCCAGCAGTGAACGACTAGCAGAGACCCAGTACTTC. Protein product: CASSERLAETQYF.

The V and J genes are TRBV6-5 and TRBJ2-3; TRBD1 matches 9 bases. The CDR3 has 15 residues. Germline V gene lookup returns CDR1 MNHEY and CDR2 SVGAGI. V trimming: 6 bases; J trimming: 1 base; junction bases outside the gene matches: 5. The DNA for the CDR3 is TGTGCCAGCAGCCGACAGGGGGGTGGCACAGATACGCAGTATTTT. This sequence encodes CASSRQGGGTDTQYF.

The chain recombines TRBV6-4 with TRBJ2-3, with 10 bases aligning to TRBD2. Germline-derived CDR1 and CDR2 are MRHNA and SNTAGT. The CDR3 is 17 amino acids. With V trimmed by 3 bases and J by 1 base, 7 bases remained unmatched. The DNA of the CDR3 is TGTGCCAGCAGTGAATCATGGACTAGCGGAGGCACAGATACGCAGTATTTT. This encodes CASSESWTSGGTDTQYF.